This TCR beta chain was captured by sequencing in a study of blood T cell repertoires in COVID-19. Here immunoSEQ multiplex PCR was the method, and the copy in TCRdb shows in-frame clones only, minus some. The sample records approximately 250,000 clones, around four fifths being singletons. This CDR3 spans 13 amino acids. Germline-derived CDR1 and CDR2 are MDHEN and SYDVKM. V was clipped by 5 bases and J by 2 bases, with 9 bases between them. This receptor was taken from a man in his fifties with acute or convalescent COVID-19. Sequenced: peripheral blood. The chain employs TRBV28 and TRBJ1-2, with a possible D match to TRBD1 (6 bases). The CDR3 spells CASSQDRNYGYTF. CDR3 DNA sequence: TGTGCCAGCAGTCAGGACAGAAACTATGGCTACACCTTC.